The entry below gives a single T cell receptor beta chain sequence along with its context. Its specificity is unknown. Naivety among CD8 cells was defined by CD45RO negativity and positive CCR7 selection, thereby excluding terminally differentiated effector memory CD45RA+ cells. The V gene's germline CDR1 is SGHDT and CDR2 YYEEEE. This CDR3 is 16 amino acids long. V lost 2 bases and J lost 0; bases outside the gene matches: 5. This sample was taken from a study of shared clonotypes between healthy human individuals. General study results and limits: Memory subsets generally showed smaller estimated richness than naive subsets did.

Deep-level running was used for the assay. Sorted-subset replicate PCRs used roughly 220 ng DNA, some 31,000 T cell genomes. Assay: immunoSEQ multiplex PCR; the TCRdb copy retains only in-frame clones and omits some. This table holds over 2 million clones, less than 95% found once. The chain joins TRBV5-6 to TRBJ1-5; 7 nucleotides match TRBD1. Input material: naive CD8+ T cells sorted from blood. The receptor comes from a man aged 18-30 years in good health. The CDR3 sequence: CASSFWDSLSNQPQHF. DNA of the CDR3: TGTGCCAGCAGCTTCTGGGACAGCCTTAGCAATCAGCCCCAGCATTTT.